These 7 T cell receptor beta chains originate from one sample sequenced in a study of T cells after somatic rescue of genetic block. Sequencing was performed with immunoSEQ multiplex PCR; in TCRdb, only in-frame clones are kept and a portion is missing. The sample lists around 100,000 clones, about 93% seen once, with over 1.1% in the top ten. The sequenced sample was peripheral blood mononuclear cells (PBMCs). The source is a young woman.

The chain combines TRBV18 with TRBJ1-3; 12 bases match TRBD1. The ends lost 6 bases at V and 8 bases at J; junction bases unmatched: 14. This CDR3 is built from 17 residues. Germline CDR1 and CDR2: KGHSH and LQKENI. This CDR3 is CASSRTTGGQGADTIYF. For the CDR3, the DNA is TGTGCCAGCTCCCGAACCACCGGGGGACAGGGGGCAGACACCATATATTTT.

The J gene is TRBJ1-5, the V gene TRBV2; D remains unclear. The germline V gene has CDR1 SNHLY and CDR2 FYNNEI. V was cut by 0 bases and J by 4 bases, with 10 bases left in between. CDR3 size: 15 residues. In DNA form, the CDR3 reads TGTGCCAGCAGTGAAGCGCTTGGAGGTAATCAGCCCCAGCATTTT. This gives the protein CASSEALGGNQPQHF.

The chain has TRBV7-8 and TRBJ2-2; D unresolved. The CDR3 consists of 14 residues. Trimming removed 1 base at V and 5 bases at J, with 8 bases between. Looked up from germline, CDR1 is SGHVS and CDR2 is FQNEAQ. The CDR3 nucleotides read TGTGCCAGCAGCTTAGATTCGGAGACCGGGGAGCTGTTTTTT. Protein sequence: CASSLDSETGELFF. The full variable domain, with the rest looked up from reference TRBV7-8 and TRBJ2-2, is GAGVSQSPRYKVAKRGQDVALRCDPISGHVSLFWYQQALGQGPEFLTYFQNEAQLDKSGLPSDRFFAERPEGSVSTLKIQRTQQEDSAVYLCASSLDSETGELFFGEGSRLTVL.

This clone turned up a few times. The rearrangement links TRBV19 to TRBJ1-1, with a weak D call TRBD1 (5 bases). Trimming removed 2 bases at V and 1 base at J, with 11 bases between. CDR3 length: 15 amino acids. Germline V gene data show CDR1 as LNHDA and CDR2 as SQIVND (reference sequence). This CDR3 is CASSISGGRNTEAFF. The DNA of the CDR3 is TGTGCCAGTAGTATATCTGGGGGAAGGAACACTGAAGCTTTCTTT.

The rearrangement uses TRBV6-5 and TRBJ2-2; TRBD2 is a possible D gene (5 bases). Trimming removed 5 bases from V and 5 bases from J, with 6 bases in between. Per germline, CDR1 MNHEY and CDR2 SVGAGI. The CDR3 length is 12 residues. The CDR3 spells CASSRETGELFF. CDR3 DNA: TGTGCCAGCAGTAGGGAGACCGGGGAGCTGTTTTTT.

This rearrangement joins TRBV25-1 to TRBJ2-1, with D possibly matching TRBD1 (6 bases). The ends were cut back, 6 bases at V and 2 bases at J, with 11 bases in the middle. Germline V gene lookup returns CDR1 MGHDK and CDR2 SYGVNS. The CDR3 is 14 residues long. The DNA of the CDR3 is TGTGCCAGCAGATTGACAGGCCCCTACAATGAGCAGTTCTTC. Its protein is CASRLTGPYNEQFF.

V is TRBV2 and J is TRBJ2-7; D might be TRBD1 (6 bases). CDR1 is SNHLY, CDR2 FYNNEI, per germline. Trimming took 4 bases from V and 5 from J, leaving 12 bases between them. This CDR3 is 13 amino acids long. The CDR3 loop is CASSGAGVHEQYF. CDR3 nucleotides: TGTGCCAGCAGTGGGGCAGGGGTACACGAGCAGTACTTC.